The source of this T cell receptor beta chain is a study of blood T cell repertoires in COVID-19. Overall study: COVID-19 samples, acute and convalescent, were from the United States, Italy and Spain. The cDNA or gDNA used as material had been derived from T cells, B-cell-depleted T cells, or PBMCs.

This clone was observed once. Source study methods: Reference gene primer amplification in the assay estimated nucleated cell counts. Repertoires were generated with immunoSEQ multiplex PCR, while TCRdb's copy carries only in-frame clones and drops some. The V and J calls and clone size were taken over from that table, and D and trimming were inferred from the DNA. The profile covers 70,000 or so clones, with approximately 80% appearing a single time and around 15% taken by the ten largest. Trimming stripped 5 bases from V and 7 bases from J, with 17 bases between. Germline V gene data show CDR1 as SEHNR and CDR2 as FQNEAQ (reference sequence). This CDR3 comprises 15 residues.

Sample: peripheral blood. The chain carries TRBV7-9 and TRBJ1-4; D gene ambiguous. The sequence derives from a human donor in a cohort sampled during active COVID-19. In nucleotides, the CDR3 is TGTGCCAGCAGCGCCTGGTCCCGGTCGGGTGAAAAACTGTTTTTT. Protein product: CASSAWSRSGEKLFF.